The next 30 T cell receptor beta chains were all read from a single sample in a study of Graves' ophthalmopathy and Graves' hyperthyroidism. RNA transcripts were the template, and TCR beta CDR3 regions were amplified from them. Following a first-round RT-PCR that used HTBI primers, a second-round multiplex PCR was carried out. TCRdb itself ran the multiplex PCR reads through MiXCR, one entry per CDR3 protein. The repertoire holds about 370,000 distinct CDR3 sequences, with about a sixth as singletons. Material for sequencing was peripheral blood. These receptors originate from an adult woman with stable Graves' hyperthyroidism.

In its sample, this clonotype was seen many times. The rearrangement uses TRBV18 and TRBJ1-6, with D possibly matching TRBD1 (5 bases). The CDR3 runs to 13 residues. Germline loops: CDR1 KGHSH, CDR2 LQKENI. V was trimmed by 3 bases and J by 13 bases, leaving 13 bases between them. Written as DNA, the CDR3 is TGTGCCAGCTCACCTGACAGAGCAGAGCCCCTCCACTTT. Amino acid sequence: CASSPDRAEPLHF.

This clonotype was seen ten or more times. V and J are TRBV7-3 and TRBJ2-5, with D perhaps matching TRBD2 (6 bases). Per the germline V gene, CDR1 is SGHTA and CDR2 is FQGTGA. V shed 5 bases and J shed 2 bases, with 9 bases lying between them. The CDR3 is 13 amino acids. CDR3 coding DNA: TGTGCCAGCAGCGCGGGGAAGCAAGAGACCCAGTACTTC. Translating gives CASSAGKQETQYF. The full variable domain, in which reference TRBV7-3 and TRBJ2-5 provide the parts outside the CDR3, is GAGVSQTPSNKVTEKGKYVELRCDPISGHTALYWYRQSLGQGPEFLIYFQGTGAADDSGLPNDRFFAVRPEGSVSTLKIQRTERGDSAVYLCASSAGKQETQYFGPGTRLLVL.

This clonotype was counted ten times or more. The genes are TRBV10-3 and TRBJ2-6; perhaps TRBD1 as D (5 bases). V was pared by 5 bases and J by 3 bases, with 11 bases between. The germline V gene encodes CDR1 ENHRY and CDR2 SYGVKD. The CDR3 length is 15 residues. CDR3 coding DNA: TGTGCCATCAGTACTGACAGAGGTGGGGCCAACGTCCTGACTTTC. Its translation: CAISTDRGGANVLTF.

This clonotype was counted ten times or more. This chain links TRBV28 with TRBJ1-5; D is ambiguous. The CDR3 length is 14 residues. Trimming shortened V by 1 base and J by 2 bases, and 6 bases separated the two germline ends. Per the germline V gene, CDR1 is MDHEN and CDR2 is SYDVKM. This chain's CDR3 is CASSLLGRNQPQHF. CDR3 nucleotide sequence: TGTGCCAGCAGTTTATTAGGGCGCAATCAGCCCCAGCATTTT.

This clonotype was seen a handful of times. Given a much more abundant clone one base away, this may be a read error. The gene calls are TRBV29-1 and TRBJ1-2; D gene ambiguous. Germline V CDR1 and CDR2: SQVTM, ANQGSEA. CDR3 size: 11 residues. Trimming took 8 bases from V and 8 from J, leaving 15 bases between them. CDR3 sequence: CSLYSFDGYTF. DNA for the CDR3: TGCAGCCTCTACAGCTTTGACGGCTACACCTTC.

This clonotype was picked up a small number of times. This chain links TRBV4-2 with TRBJ2-5; D is unresolved. This CDR3 contains 17 residues. In germline, CDR1 is LGHNA, CDR2 YNFKEQ. V lost 0 bases and J 2 bases, leaving 16 bases between the germline ends. The CDR3 bases are TGTGCCAGCAGCCAAGATTTGCCCTGGAACAGACAAGAGACCCAGTACTTC. It translates to CASSQDLPWNRQETQYF.

Many counts were recorded for this clonotype. The chain links TRBV10-2 to TRBJ2-7; 11 bases are shared with TRBD2. There are 15 residues in the CDR3. CDR1 WSHSY and CDR2 SAAADI come from the germline V gene. V trimming: 3 bases; J trimming: 2 bases; junction bases outside the gene matches: 3. CDR3 amino acids: CASSDSSGGTYEQYF. CDR3 DNA sequence: TGCGCCAGCAGTGATTCTAGCGGGGGGACCTACGAGCAGTACTTC.

This clonotype was found many times. V usage is TRBV28 and J usage is TRBJ2-7, with TRBD2 matching over 13 bases. Germline trimming cut 6 bases from V and 2 bases from J; bases unmatched to any gene: 16. Germline V gene sequence: CDR1 MDHEN, CDR2 SYDVKM. The CDR3 runs 19 residues. CDR3 protein: CASRGRRTPGLAGAYEQYF. Written as DNA, the CDR3 is TGTGCCAGCAGGGGACGACGGACCCCTGGACTAGCGGGAGCCTACGAGCAGTACTTC.

This clonotype was recorded many times. The chain uses TRBV6-1 and TRBJ2-7; no reliable D call. Deletions cut 10 bases from V and 0 bases from J, with 13 bases between. CDR3 length: 13 residues. CDR1 is MNHNS and CDR2 is SASEGT in the germline V gene. CDR3 sequence reads: CATNTESSYEQYF. CDR3 DNA: TGTGCCACGAACACCGAGAGCTCCTACGAGCAGTACTTC.

This clonotype was seen at least ten times. The chain recombines TRBV12-3 or TRBV12-4 with TRBJ2-7; D gene ambiguous. V was shortened by 5 bases and J by 0 bases, with 11 bases between the two germline ends. The CDR3 length is 14 residues. For the CDR3, the DNA is TGTGCCAGCAGTCCCAACTTAGGCTCCTACGAGCAGTACTTC. Its protein is CASSPNLGSYEQYF.

This clonotype has a count of ten or more. The chain uses TRBV12-3 or TRBV12-4 and TRBJ1-5; 8 bases align to TRBD1. V lost 2 bases to trimming and J lost 1 base; unmatched junction nucleotides: 10. The CDR3 covers 18 residues. DNA of the CDR3: TGTGCCAGCAGTTTATGGGCAGGGGGCGAGAAAAGCAATCAGCCCCAGCATTTT. Translation gives CASSLWAGGEKSNQPQHF.

In this sample, this clonotype turned up many times. The chain links TRBV12-3 or TRBV12-4 to TRBJ1-1; weak D call: TRBD1 (6 bases). The ends were cut back, 7 bases at V and 1 base at J, with 16 bases in the middle. The CDR3 totals 15 residues. CDR3: CASKGHLGTNTEAFF. The CDR3, as DNA: TGTGCCAGCAAGGGACATTTGGGGACGAACACTGAAGCTTTCTTT.

This clonotype has a count of ten or more. The chain has TRBV7-8 and TRBJ2-7; D remains ambiguous. The V gene lost 4 bases and the J gene lost 0 bases, with 7 bases spanning the gap. Germline V lookup: CDR1 SGHVS, CDR2 FQNEAQ. CDR3 size: 13 residues. CDR3 in DNA: TGTGCCAGCAGCTCTCTCGTCTCCTACGAGCAGTACTTC. This codes for CASSSLVSYEQYF.

In this sample, this clonotype turned up many times. As DNA, the CDR3 is TGTGCCAGCAGCCGGGGGGGCAGCTCCTCCGGGGAGCTGTTTTTT. Protein product: CASSRGGSSSGELFF. The chain has TRBV7-3 and TRBJ2-2; 8 nucleotides line up with TRBD2. The junction had 8 bases not matched to a gene; V was cut back by 5 bases and J by 6 bases. Germline CDR1 and CDR2: SGHTA and FQGTGA. CDR3 length equals 15 residues.

The CDR3 DNA follows: TGCAGTGCTAAAGTTTCCGGGGAGTATAGCGGGAGGCCCCAAGAGACCCAGTACTTC. Translated, it gives CSAKVSGEYSGRPQETQYF. V is TRBV20-1 and J is TRBJ2-5; 10 bases are shared with TRBD2. CDR1 and CDR2 from the germline V gene are DFQATT and SNEGSKA (reference sequence). This CDR3 has 19 amino acids. The J segment lost 1 base and the V segment lost 4 bases, leaving 18 bases of the junction unmatched.

In its sample, this clonotype was seen many times. The chain has TRBV28 and TRBJ2-7; D unresolved. Trimming shortened V by 2 bases and J by 3 bases, and 11 bases separated the two germline ends. The CDR3 is 14 amino acids. The germline gives CDR1 MDHEN, CDR2 SYDVKM. The CDR3 here is CASSLGVPYYEQYF. The CDR3 coding sequence is TGTGCCAGCAGTTTAGGGGTCCCGTACTACGAGCAGTACTTC.

V is TRBV7-6 and J is TRBJ1-6, with 10 nucleotides matching TRBD1. The CDR3 consists of 16 residues. In germline, CDR1 is SGHVS, CDR2 FNYEAQ. The V and J ends lost 2 bases and 10 bases, in that order; junction bases with no gene match: 8. As DNA, the CDR3 is TGTGCCAGCAGCTTATTAACGGGACAGGGGTCCTCACCCCTCCACTTT. Translating it yields CASSLLTGQGSSPLHF. The variable domain in full, with the rest retrieved from reference TRBV7-6 and TRBJ1-6, is GAGVSQSPRYKVTKRGQDVALRCDPISGHVSLYWYRQALGQGPEFLTYFNYEAQQDKSGLPNDRFSAERPEGSISTLTIQRTEQRDSAMYRCASSLLTGQGSSPLHFGNGTRLTVT.

This clonotype was counted at least ten times. This chain joins TRBV7-2 and TRBJ1-1, with D possibly matching TRBD1 (5 bases). V shed 5 bases and J shed 1 base, with 14 bases lying between them. The CDR3 is 15 amino acids. The V gene's germline CDR1 is SGHTA and CDR2 FQGNSA. The chain's CDR3 is CASSQARQGNTEAFF. CDR3 coding DNA: TGTGCCAGCAGCCAAGCCCGTCAGGGGAACACTGAAGCTTTCTTT.

This clonotype appeared many times. The genes are TRBV6-5 and TRBJ1-2; D unresolved. Trimming took 6 bases from V and 0 from J, leaving 14 bases between them. The CDR3 runs 15 residues. In germline, CDR1 is MNHEY, CDR2 SVGAGI. The CDR3 is CASRPRQAANYGYTF. CDR3 DNA sequence: TGTGCCAGCAGACCCCGACAAGCTGCTAACTATGGCTACACCTTC.

Ten or more counts support this clonotype. The chain uses TRBV5-1 and TRBJ2-7; tentatively, D is TRBD1 (6 bases). The germline V gene encodes CDR1 SGHRS and CDR2 YFSETQ. The ends were cut back, 4 bases at V and 5 bases at J, with 16 bases in the middle. CDR3 length: 14 amino acids. In DNA, the CDR3 is TGCGCCAGCAGCGCCATCCAGGGACACAACGAGCAGTACTTC. Protein: CASSAIQGHNEQYF. Filled out from reference TRBV5-1 and TRBJ2-7, the complete variable domain reads KAGVTQTPRYLIKTRGQQVTLSCSPISGHRSVSWYQQTPGQGLQFLFEYFSETQRNKGNFPGRFSGRQFSNSRSEMNVSTLELGDSALYLCASSAIQGHNEQYFGPGTRLTVT.

The sample holds many counts of this clonotype. DNA for the CDR3: TGCAGCGTCCCGGGACAGGGAGGGGAGACCCAGTACTTC. Translating gives CSVPGQGGETQYF. V and J are TRBV29-1 and TRBJ2-5; 9 bases line up with TRBD1. The CDR3 spans 13 residues. Trimming removed 6 bases from V and 5 bases from J; junction bases left unmatched: 7. Per the germline V gene, CDR1 is SQVTM and CDR2 is ANQGSEA.

This clonotype came up many times. This chain joins TRBV27 and TRBJ2-5; a weak D match, TRBD2 (5 bases). V was clipped by 3 bases and J by 5 bases, with 16 bases between them. The CDR3 length is 15 residues. CDR1 MNHEY and CDR2 SMNVEV come from the germline V gene (reference sequence). CDR3 amino acids: CASSFRGRAGETQYF. The CDR3 coding sequence is TGTGCCAGCAGTTTCCGAGGCCGTGCGGGTGAGACCCAGTACTTC.

This clonotype was counted a few times. The V gene is TRBV24-1, the J gene TRBJ2-3, with 10 nucleotides matching TRBD2. J gave up 3 bases and V 3 bases, and 8 bases lay outside the gene matches. Germline CDR1 reads KGHDR; CDR2 reads SFDVKD. The CDR3 length is 17 residues. The CDR3 DNA follows: TGTGCCACCAGTGATCCCGTAGCGGGAGGTTCAACAGATACGCAGTATTTT. This translates into CATSDPVAGGSTDTQYF.

The table lists this clonotype with many counts. The chain uses TRBV10-2 and TRBJ2-6; 11 bases are shared with TRBD2. With V trimmed by 3 bases and J by 0 bases, 4 bases remained unmatched. This CDR3 is 18 amino acids long. Germline assignment: CDR1 WSHSY and CDR2 SAAADI. In DNA form, the CDR3 reads TGCGCCAGCAGTGATAGCGGGAGGGCCTTCTCTGGGGCCAACGTCCTGACTTTC. It is translated as CASSDSGRAFSGANVLTF.

In its sample, this clonotype was seen many times. The V call is TRBV11-2, the J call TRBJ2-7, with D possibly being TRBD1 or TRBD2 (5 bases each). Germline lookup yields CDR1 SGHAT and CDR2 FQNNGV. V shed 1 base and J shed 4 bases, with 23 bases lying between them. This CDR3 spans 18 amino acids. CDR3 bases: TGTGCCAGCAGCTTAGGCCCCCGGGGAATCAGGGTTAAGTACGAGCAGTACTTC. Its protein is CASSLGPRGIRVKYEQYF.

This clonotype was seen at least ten times. The V and J genes are TRBV20-1 and TRBJ1-1; perhaps TRBD1 as D (6 bases). V gave up 1 base and J gave up 4 bases, with 13 bases separating them. CDR1 DFQATT and CDR2 SNEGSKA come from the germline V gene (reference sequence). This CDR3 has 14 residues. In DNA form, the CDR3 reads TGCAGTGCTAGAGTCTCAACCAGGGGCACTGAAGCTTTCTTT. Protein sequence: CSARVSTRGTEAFF.

This clonotype was found many times. The chain uses TRBV2 and TRBJ2-7, with 13 bases identical to TRBD2. This CDR3 has 18 amino acids. V lost 2 bases and J lost 4; bases outside the gene matches: 11. CDR1 and CDR2 from the germline V gene are SNHLY and FYNNEI. CDR3 loop: CASSESGLAGVSRYEQYF. The CDR3 region has the DNA TGTGCCAGCAGTGAAAGCGGACTAGCGGGAGTTAGTAGGTACGAGCAGTACTTC.

This clonotype was seen repeatedly, ten times or more. This sequence joins TRBV12-3 or TRBV12-4 and TRBJ1-6, with 7 bases aligning to TRBD1. Trimming cost V 6 bases and J 8 bases; bases outside gene matches: 10. There are 15 residues in the CDR3. This chain's CDR3 is CASRGATGSYSPLHF. The CDR3 region has the DNA TGTGCCAGCAGGGGGGCGACAGGGTCTTATTCACCCCTCCACTTT.

This clonotype was recorded a few times. Here the CDR3 reads CASSLRVNAEAFF. For the CDR3, the DNA is TGTGCCAGCAGTTTGAGGGTTAACGCTGAAGCTTTCTTT. This chain links TRBV28 with TRBJ1-1; D remains unclear. CDR3 length equals 13 residues. Trimming removed 3 bases at V and 6 bases at J, with 11 bases between. Germline lookup yields CDR1 MDHEN and CDR2 SYDVKM.

The sample holds one count of this clonotype. This may be a read error, as it is one base from a much larger clone. The CDR3 region is CASSPTGIANQPQHF. In DNA form, the CDR3 reads TGTGCCAGCAGCCCGACAGGGATAGCCAATCAGCCCCAGCATTTT. V gene TRBV7-2 combines with J gene TRBJ1-5; 7 bases fit TRBD1. CDR3 length equals 15 residues. From germline, CDR1 is SGHTA and CDR2 FQGNSA. V was clipped by 5 bases and J by 3 bases; unmatched bases: 7.